This record covers a single TCR beta chain. The data derive from a study of blood T cell repertoires in COVID-19. Study at large: Samples of COVID-19 (acute and convalescent) were obtained from the United States, Italy and Spain. Nucleic acid was either cDNA or gDNA, and it came from T cells, B-cell-depleted T cells, or PBMCs.

The J segment lost 2 bases and the V segment lost 5 bases, leaving 5 bases of the junction unmatched. The germline V gene has CDR1 MDHEN and CDR2 SYDVKM. The CDR3 is made up of 14 amino acids. Original analysis: Reference gene primer amplification in the assay estimated nucleated cell counts. Clones were read by immunoSEQ multiplex PCR, and TCRdb kept only the in-frame ones, dropping some. From that table come the V and J calls and clone size; the DNA was used to work out D and trimming. Here the sample spans under 350,000 clones, more than 75% being singletons. The rearrangement links TRBV28 to TRBJ1-1; 7 positions agree with TRBD1. The origin of this receptor is a man between 65 and 79 years old with acute or convalescent COVID-19. Sample: peripheral blood. In nucleotides, the CDR3 is TGTGCCAGCAGTGCGGACAGGCTAAACACTGAAGCTTTCTTT. This encodes CASSADRLNTEAFF.